A selection of T cell receptor beta chains follows, all from one sample in a study of blood T cell repertoires in COVID-19. Repertoires were generated with immunoSEQ multiplex PCR, while TCRdb's copy carries only in-frame clones and drops some. The sample has about 230,000 clones; over 70% are singletons. Specimen: peripheral blood. The receptors originated from a man older than 75 with acute or convalescent COVID-19. Each CDR3 is given with its conserved first and last residue. D genes are given only for firm matches. Size values are once, few and many counts, or a class for expanded clones, and some rows have none.

TRBV11-1	-	TRBD1	TRBJ2-7	TGTGCCAGCCGGCCGGGGACAGGACTCTACGAGCAGTACTTC	CASRPGTGLYEQYF
TRBV10-3	-	TRBD1	TRBJ2-4	TGTGCCATCAGTGAGGAGGACAGGGTCCTAAACATTCAGTACTTC	CAISEEDRVLNIQYF
TRBV5-1	-	TRBD2	TRBJ2-7	TGCGCCAGCAGTCCCACTAGCGCCTACGAGCAGTACTTC	CASSPTSAYEQYF
TRBV7-9	-	-	TRBJ1-2	TGTGCCAGCAGTCCATCCGGGACTCTCTATGGCTACACCTTC	CASSPSGTLYGYTF
TRBV19	-	-	TRBJ1-3	TGTGCCAGTAGTATAGACTTGCTTGGACAGACCGGAAACACCATATATTTT	CASSIDLLGQTGNTIYF
TRBV14	-	-	TRBJ2-7	TGTGCCAGCAGCCCACCCCGTAATAGCGGCTCCTACGAGCAGTACTTC	CASSPPRNSGSYEQYF
TRBV6-1	-	-	TRBJ1-6	TGTGCCAGCAGTGAAGCTTCCCGTAATTCACCCCTCCACTTT	CASSEASRNSPLHF
TRBV27	-	-	TRBJ1-2	TGTGCCAGCACCTCGCAGGGGAGCGGCTACACCTTC	CASTSQGSGYTF
TRBV19	many	-	TRBJ1-1	TGTGCCAGTAGGGACCATCGGGGCACTGAAGCTTTCTTT	CASRDHRGTEAFF
TRBV19	-	-	TRBJ2-7	TGTGCCATCCCGACACAGGGTACTAACGAGCAGTACTTC	CAIPTQGTNEQYF
TRBV7-2	-	TRBD2	TRBJ2-5	TGTGCCAGCAGCTTAGAGCTAGCGGGGAGGGAGACCCAGTACTTC	CASSLELAGRETQYF
TRBV5-1	-	TRBD2	TRBJ2-5	TGCGCCAGCAGCTTGGGACTAGCGGGAGGAGGAGAGACCCAGTACTTC	CASSLGLAGGGETQYF
TRBV7-6	-	-	TRBJ1-2	TGTGCCAGCAGCATTCTGGGGGGGGTAACAAAGGAGGGCTACACCTTC	CASSILGGVTKEGYTF
TRBV18	-	-	TRBJ1-5	TGTGCCAGCTCACCCCGGGGCGGGGATCATCAGCCCCAGCATTTT	CASSPRGGDHQPQHF
TRBV5-1	-	TRBD2	TRBJ2-7	TGCGCCAGCAGCCGCGGACTAGCGGGATACTACGAGCAGTACTTC	CASSRGLAGYYEQYF
TRBV2	once	-	TRBJ1-3	TGTGCCAGCAGTGCAGGGACACTCTCTTTCTACACCATATATTTT	CASSAGTLSFYTIYF
TRBV7-8	-	TRBD1	TRBJ1-5	TGTGCCAGCAGCCGTGGGACAGGGGATAGGTTCAATCAGCCCCAGCATTTT	CASSRGTGDRFNQPQHF
TRBV18	-	TRBD1	TRBJ1-1	TGTGCCAGCTCACCACTGGACAGGGGAGGTATGAACACTGAAGCTTTCTTT	CASSPLDRGGMNTEAFF
TRBV28	-	-	TRBJ1-4	TGTGCCAGCAGTACGGGACTAGATAATGAAAAACTGTTTTTT	CASSTGLDNEKLFF
TRBV13	once	TRBD1	TRBJ1-4	TGTGCCAGCGCGTACAGGGGGGTAAGGGAAAAACTGTTTTTT	CASAYRGVREKLFF
TRBV7-3	-	-	TRBJ2-1	TGTGCCAGCAGCCCTCAGGGGGGAGTCTCTTACAATGAGCAGTTCTTC	CASSPQGGVSYNEQFF
TRBV9	once	TRBD1	TRBJ2-3	TGTGCCAGCAGCAAGGGCCGACAGGGGGCGTCCGATACGCAGTATTTT	CASSKGRQGASDTQYF
TRBV18	once	TRBD1	TRBJ1-4	TGTGCCAGCTCGCCCTCCATTGGGACAGTTTTTAATGAAAAACTGTTTTTT	CASSPSIGTVFNEKLFF
TRBV5-4	-	-	TRBJ1-1	TGTGCCAGCAGCTTGGACAGGAGAGGTTCTGAAGCTTTCTTT	CASSLDRRGSEAFF
TRBV7-9	-	-	TRBJ2-3	TGTGCCAGCAGCTTATTTGTGCGTCCTAGCACAGATACGCAGTATTTT	CASSLFVRPSTDTQYF
TRBV2	-	TRBD1	TRBJ2-4	TGTGCCAGCAGCATCCCGGGACAGAGCAAAAACATTCAGTACTTC	CASSIPGQSKNIQYF